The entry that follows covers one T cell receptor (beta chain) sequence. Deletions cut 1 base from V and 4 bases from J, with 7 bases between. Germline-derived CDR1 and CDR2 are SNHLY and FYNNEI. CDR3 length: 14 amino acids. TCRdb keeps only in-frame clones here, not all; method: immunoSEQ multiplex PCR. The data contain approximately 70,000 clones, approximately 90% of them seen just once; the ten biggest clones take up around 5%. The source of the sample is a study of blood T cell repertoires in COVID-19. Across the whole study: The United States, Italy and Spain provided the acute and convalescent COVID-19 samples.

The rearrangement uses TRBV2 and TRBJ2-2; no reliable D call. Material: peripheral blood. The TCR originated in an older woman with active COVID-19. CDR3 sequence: CASSEGPRTGELFF. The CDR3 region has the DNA TGTGCCAGCAGTGAAGGGCCCCGCACCGGGGAGCTGTTTTTT. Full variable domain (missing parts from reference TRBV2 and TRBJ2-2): EPEVTQTPSHQVTQMGQEVILRCVPISNHLYFYWYRQILGQKVEFLVSFYNNEISEKSEIFDDQFSVERPDGSNFTLKIRSTKLEDSAMYFCASSEGPRTGELFFGEGSRLTVL.